Listed below are T cell receptor beta chains from one sample, sequenced in a study of T cell repertoires in cytomegalovirus infection. MiXCR was run by TCRdb on the reads, yielding one entry per CDR3 protein. Of approximately 250,000 distinct CDR3 sequences listed, around 9% are singletons. Material for sequencing was PBMCs. The receptors here all came from a human donor in good health (CMV status not recorded). Some clones in this sample may be carry-over from other donors' samples. Each CDR3 is given with its conserved first and last residue. Each record gives: J gene, V gene, clone size, CDR3 length, D gene, CDR3 protein, CDR3 DNA. D genes are given only for firm matches. Size tells how often a clone was seen (once, few, many) or the class of an expanded clone, and some rows leave it out.

>TRBJ2-1|TRBV27|few|14|.
CASSSGLPRNEQFF
TGTGCCAGCAGTTCCGGACTGCCGCGCAATGAGCAGTTCTTC
>TRBJ2-6|TRBV11-2|many|17|TRBD1
CASSFPGTGGGGRVLTF
TGTGCCAGCAGCTTCCCCGGGACAGGGGGCGGAGGACGCGTCCTGACTTTC
>TRBJ2-7|TRBV20-1|.|14|.
CSARAWGSSYEQYF
TGCAGTGCTAGAGCTTGGGGCAGCTCCTACGAGCAGTACTTC
>TRBJ1-5|TRBV11-2|many|14|.
CASSPQMGSQPQHF
TGTGCCAGCAGCCCCCAGATGGGCTCTCAGCCCCAGCATTTT
>TRBJ2-2|TRBV5-4|.|17|TRBD2
CASSGKTSGRSAGELFF
TGTGCCAGCAGCGGAAAGACTAGCGGGAGGTCGGCCGGGGAGCTGTTTTTT
>TRBJ1-5|TRBV6-8|.|13|.
CASSYEVNQPQHF
TGTGCCAGCAGTTACGAAGTTAATCAGCCCCAGCATTTT
>TRBJ1-4|TRBV20-1|many|15|.
CSATRHGATNEKLFF
TGCAGTGCTACCCGGCACGGAGCAACTAATGAAAAACTGTTTTTT
>TRBJ1-5|TRBV28|many|16|TRBD1
CASSPQGALNNQPQHF
TGTGCCAGCAGTCCCCAGGGGGCACTAAACAATCAGCCCCAGCATTTT
>TRBJ2-7|TRBV29-1|.|15|.
CSVEDPQGSVYEQYF
TGCAGCGTTGAAGATCCGCAGGGTTCGGTCTACGAGCAGTACTTC
>TRBJ2-5|TRBV7-2|many|16|.
CASSLTLGSAAETQYF
TGTGCCAGCAGCTTAACGCTAGGGTCGGCGGCAGAGACCCAGTACTTC
>TRBJ2-7|TRBV6-2/TRBV6-3|few|16|.
CASRQLWDTSSYEQYF
TGTGCCAGCAGACAACTTTGGGACACTAGTTCCTACGAGCAGTACTTC
>TRBJ1-4|TRBV7-8|many|16|TRBD1
CASSLGQGWANEKLFF
TGTGCCAGCAGCTTAGGACAGGGGTGGGCTAATGAAAAACTGTTTTTT
>TRBJ2-2|TRBV7-3|many|15|TRBD2
CASRFSGGSTGELFF
TGTGCCAGCCGTTTTAGCGGGGGGAGCACCGGGGAGCTGTTTTTT
>TRBJ1-4|TRBV7-9|many|17|TRBD1
CASSRRDRGLSNEKLFF
TGTGCCAGCAGCCGGCGGGACAGGGGGTTATCTAATGAAAAACTGTTTTTT
>TRBJ1-4|TRBV6-2/TRBV6-3|many|20|TRBD1
CASSWYPGQGLVATNEKLFF
TGTGCCAGCAGCTGGTATCCGGGACAGGGCCTCGTTGCAACTAATGAAAAACTGTTTTTT
>TRBJ2-5|TRBV18|once|13|.
CASSPQNGETQYF
TGTGCCAGCTCACCGCAAAACGGGGAGACCCAGTACTTC
>TRBJ1-1|TRBV7-2|many|15|.
CASSQPGGARTEAFF
TGTGCCAGCAGCCAACCCGGGGGGGCGCGAACTGAAGCTTTCTTT
>TRBJ2-3|TRBV7-6|few|15|.
CASSPTPGITDTQYF
TGTGCCAGCAGTCCAACCCCAGGGATCACAGATACGCAGTATTTT
>TRBJ2-5|TRBV11-2|.|15|.
CASSLGGTFQETQYF
TGTGCCAGCAGCTTAGGGGGGACATTTCAAGAGACCCAGTACTTC
>TRBJ2-7|TRBV28|.|17|TRBD2
CASSFLFGSGGAREQYF
TGTGCCAGCAGTTTCCTCTTTGGTAGCGGGGGGGCCCGCGAGCAGTACTTC
>TRBJ2-3|TRBV7-2|many|14|.
CASSSRGSTDTQYF
TGTGCCAGCAGCTCCCGAGGTTCCACAGATACGCAGTATTTT
>TRBJ2-1|TRBV28|few|15|TRBD2
CASARGGAINNEQFF
TGTGCCAGCGCGCGGGGGGGGGCTATTAACAATGAGCAGTTCTTC
>TRBJ2-7|TRBV28|many|15|.
CASTESSGARNEQYF
TGTGCCAGCACCGAGTCATCGGGGGCGCGGAACGAGCAGTACTTC
>TRBJ2-1|TRBV12-3/TRBV12-4|once|15|.
CASSLAGSNYNEQFF
TGTGCCAGCAGCCTAGCCGGGAGTAACTACAATGAGCAGTTCTTC
>TRBJ2-2|TRBV30|many|11|.
CAWRRQGELFF
TGTGCCTGGAGGAGACAAGGGGAGCTGTTTTTT
>TRBJ2-7|TRBV7-2|many|15|.
CASSLGGAVSYEQYF
TGTGCCAGCAGCTTAGGAGGGGCTGTCTCCTACGAGCAGTACTTC
>TRBJ2-7|TRBV11-3|many|15|.
CASSEGGISSYEQYF
TGTGCCAGCAGCGAGGGGGGTATAAGCTCCTACGAGCAGTACTTC
>TRBJ2-7|TRBV7-8|many|15|TRBD1
CASSPLGQGAGEQYF
TGTGCCAGCAGCCCCCTGGGACAGGGGGCCGGCGAGCAGTACTTC
>TRBJ2-7|TRBV6-1|many|14|.
CASSQTRTSYEQYF
TGTGCCAGCAGTCAGACACGGACATCATACGAGCAGTACTTC
>TRBJ1-4|TRBV20-1|few|14|.
CSARGGHLNEKLFF
TGCAGTGCTAGAGGGGGACACCTGAATGAAAAACTGTTTTTT
>TRBJ1-1|TRBV7-2|many|14|.
CASRPIGGGTEAFF
TGTGCCAGCAGGCCCATAGGGGGGGGGACTGAAGCTTTCTTT
>TRBJ1-2|TRBV28|many|13|TRBD1
CASSQTGRYGYTF
TGTGCCAGCAGTCAGACAGGGCGCTATGGCTACACCTTC